One T cell receptor (beta chain) is described in this entry. This CDR3 contains 13 residues. Germline V gives CDR1 GTSNPN, CDR2 SVGIG (reference sequence). V lost 5 bases and J lost 2, with 12 bases in between. This sample was included in a study of blood T cell repertoires in COVID-19. Repertoires were generated with immunoSEQ multiplex PCR, while TCRdb's copy carries only in-frame clones and drops some. Found here are approximately 140,000 clones, roughly 84% of them singletons; the top ten hold 7% to 9.5%. The sequence was collected from a man in his thirties or forties with COVID-19, enrolled during active disease. Sequences were obtained from peripheral blood. V usage is TRBV30 and J usage is TRBJ1-1; D is possibly TRBD1 (6 bases). The CDR3 is CAWAKDSNTEAFF. Here the CDR3 DNA reads TGTGCCTGGGCGAAGGACAGTAACACTGAAGCTTTCTTT.